The 5 T cell receptor beta chains listed next were all sequenced from one sample in a study of cytomegalovirus exposure and HLA in healthy donors. The PCR employed 60 Vbeta primers together with 13 Jbeta primers. The method was immunoSEQ multiplex PCR; TCRdb's version includes in-frame clones alone and lacks a portion of them. The table lists 100,000 to 140,000 clones, less than 80% of them singletons. Input material: PBMCs. Receptors originate from a man under 40 in good health and CMV-seronegative.

The chain employs TRBV10-3 and TRBJ1-1; TRBD1 is a possible D gene (6 bases). V gave up 4 bases and J gave up 2 bases, with 14 bases separating them. CDR1 and CDR2 from the germline V gene are ENHRY and SYGVKD. This CDR3 region has 15 residues. As DNA, the CDR3 is TGTGCCATCAGTGGTTCCCGGGGACATAACACTGAAGCTTTCTTT. As protein: CAISGSRGHNTEAFF.

The chain joins TRBV7-2 to TRBJ2-7; 7 nucleotides line up with TRBD1. The CDR3 extends over 16 amino acids. J lost 4 bases, V lost 4 bases, and 13 bases had no gene match. CDR1 is SGHTA, CDR2 FQGNSA, per germline. The CDR3 DNA follows: TGTGCCAGCAGCTCAGCGACAGGGCCGAAGATGTACGAGCAGTACTTC. This codes for CASSSATGPKMYEQYF.

The V and J genes are TRBV28 and TRBJ2-5; D possibly corresponds to TRBD2 (6 bases). V lost 7 bases and J 7 bases, leaving 10 bases between the germline ends. The CDR3 spans 11 residues. The germline gives CDR1 MDHEN, CDR2 SYDVKM. The CDR3 is CASTEGLTQYF. For the CDR3, the DNA is TGTGCCAGCACGGAGGGTTTGACCCAGTACTTC.

This chain joins TRBV7-8 and TRBJ2-7, with TRBD1 matching over 7 bases. CDR1 is SGHVS and CDR2 is FQNEAQ in the germline V gene. The CDR3 runs 15 residues. Trimming removed 2 bases from V and 2 bases from J; junction bases left unmatched: 6. The CDR3 DNA sequence: TGTGCCAGCAGCTTACCACAGGGGTTTGCCTACGAGCAGTACTTC. Protein product: CASSLPQGFAYEQYF.

As DNA, the CDR3 is TGTGCCATCAGCGAACAGGGAAGTCAGCAGTACTTC. This encodes CAISEQGSQQYF. The chain recombines TRBV10-3 with TRBJ2-7, with D possibly TRBD1 on 6 matching bases. The ends were cut back, 6 bases at V and 8 bases at J, with 14 bases in the middle. This CDR3 region has 12 residues. The germline gives CDR1 ENHRY, CDR2 SYGVKD.